This T cell receptor (beta chain) comes out of a study of blood T cell repertoires in COVID-19 (dated by TCRdb to 2020 to 2022). Regarding the study in general: Samples covering the acute and convalescent phases of COVID-19 were provided by collaborators in the United States, Italy and Spain. The prospective study material was composed of cDNA or gDNA derived from T cells, B-cell-depleted T cells, or PBMCs. Subjects who had been exposed to COVID-19, were actively infected with it, or had recovered from it provided the deeply sampled blood TCRbeta repertoires that made up the dataset. The repertoires were released in a freely available public database meant as a resource for research on the immune response to SARS-CoV-2. A de-identified subject ID, COVID-19 status, age in years and sex were almost always included in the sample metadata. Where available, HLA class I and class II types were taken from metadata supplied by the sample provider and were not determined by assay-based typing. The samples were drawn from two sources: the first 160 participants of the ongoing ImmuneRACE study, and fewer than 1,500 subjects contributed by 6 global collaborators. Study-wide findings and limitations: How much clinical and demographic metadata was included differed by source and by participant, and the metadata was provided uncurated.

TCRbeta CDR3 regions were amplified from genomic DNA by means of the immunoSEQ Assay, a bias-controlled multiplex PCR. Turning to the authors' computational methods: Nucleated cell counts per sample were estimated from amplification of reference gene primers within the assay. To quantify the absolute abundance of each unique TCRbeta CDR3 rearrangement, sequence reads were collapsed and filtered. Productive Simpson clonality was computed per sample as the square root of Simpson's diversity index over productive rearrangements. TCRdb stores this immuneACCESS table with in-frame sequences only. Part of the clones is absent; in the studies checked, under half of the shortfall reflects unresolved V genes, and no reason is known for the rest. D and trimming come from the DNA, and the V and J calls and clone size come from that table. Present in this sample are about 130,000 clones, 84% of which were seen just once. The top ten clonotypes cover around 13% of the sample.

Trimming removed 4 bases from V and 4 bases from J, leaving 10 bases between the germline ends. The CDR3, from cysteine to phenylalanine, totals 13 residues. Only the CDR3 part of the read is kept: 39 bases, read in frame from the first base. The germline V gene specifies KGHSH as CDR1 and LQKENI as CDR2. Collaborating institutions collected whole blood in K2EDTA tubes following their own protocols. Collaborator samples were shipped for TCRbeta analysis as frozen whole blood, isolated PBMCs, or DNA extracted from either sample type. About this clone itself: Its antigen is still unknown. The input lacks base qualities; no much larger clone sits a single base away.

Sequencing was performed on peripheral blood. The chain couples TRBV18 to TRBJ1-1; the D gene is not confidently resolved. The receptor was derived from a human donor in a cohort sampled during active COVID-19. Read as DNA, the sequence is TGTGCCAGCTCACGGGCGTTCGGCACTGAAGCTTTCTTT. Translated, it reads CASSRAFGTEAFF.